A single sample gave rise to the 3 T cell receptor beta chains below, sequenced in a study of blood T cell repertoires in COVID-19. Profiling relied on immunoSEQ multiplex PCR, and the TCRdb table lists in-frame clones only, not all of them. This table holds some 42,000 clones, around nine tenths found once. The sequencing sample was made of peripheral blood. The receptors come from a human donor in a cohort sampled during active COVID-19.

The rearrangement links TRBV6-5 to TRBJ2-3; the D gene is possibly TRBD2 (7 bases). Trimming left V 5 bases short and J 2 bases short, with 11 bases between. CDR1 is MNHEY and CDR2 is SVGAGI in the germline V gene. The CDR3 length is 14 residues. CDR3 protein: CASSQGRDTDTQYF. The CDR3 region has the DNA TGTGCCAGCAGTCAGGGGAGGGACACAGATACGCAGTATTTT.

The V call is TRBV19, the J call TRBJ2-7; 7 bases agree with TRBD2. The CDR3 has 17 amino acids. J was trimmed by 0 bases and V by 0 bases; bases with no gene match: 8. Germline CDR1 LNHDA, CDR2 SQIVND (reference sequence). CDR3 coding DNA: TGTGCCAGTAGTATAGATCTCCTGCGGGGGAGCTCCTACGAGCAGTACTTC. Translating it yields CASSIDLLRGSSYEQYF.

This CDR3 reads CASSPGSEFNYGYTF. Written as DNA, the CDR3 is TGTGCCAGCTCACCCGGGTCAGAGTTTAACTATGGCTACACCTTC. J is TRBJ1-2 and V is TRBV18; D ambiguous. The CDR3 runs to 15 residues. In germline, CDR1 is KGHSH, CDR2 LQKENI. Between the trimmed V and J ends, which lost 3 bases and 1 base, there was a span of 12 bases.